The present entry profiles one T cell receptor (beta chain) with its context. It has no known antigen specificity. No base-level quality is on record; no much larger clone is a single base apart. TCRdb records Illumina HiSeq 2500 as the sequencer. Quantitative 5'-RACE with molecular barcodes was used to prepare TCR beta libraries. The published analysis was carried out like this. Disease-linked TCR variants were identified with a new computational method built on a probabilistic model of VDJ rearrangement. The public reads were run again by TCRdb, first through fastp at Q25 and then through MiXCR, and only productive beta chains were kept. Every CDR3 protein is listed once, alongside the most common genes and DNA of its rows. TCRdb's processing, not the authors' own work, is the source of the V and J calls. This sample gives approximately 550,000 distinct CDR3 sequences in total; 9.5% to 15% of them show up just once. The top ten clonotypes cover around 7% of the sample.

The sample originates from a study of CD8 T cells in ankylosing spondylitis (dated by TCRdb to the late 2010s). With regard to the full study: To find TCR variants linked to disease, the study profiled T cell receptor beta repertoires in ankylosing spondylitis patients and healthy donors. In total, the full study cohort was made up of 100 to 140 healthy donors and approximately 27 ankylosing spondylitis patients. Samples of peripheral blood were taken, and for ankylosing spondylitis patients, synovial fluid was collected as well. Broad study findings and their caveats: Blood from ankylosing spondylitis patients appeared to be characterized by a TCR beta motif composed of eight highly homologous amino acid variants. Significant enrichment of the disease-linked clones was reported in matched synovial fluid samples from ankylosing spondylitis patients. Some motif variants had previously been reported in the synovial fluid and blood of reactive arthritis patients, which suggests shared mechanisms of disease initiation. A CD8+ phenotype was shown by the disease-linked clones, which were found at relatively low frequencies in peripheral blood.

This sequence was found in a male donor with ankylosing spondylitis. The source material was blood, either unsorted or a sorted T cell fraction (not recorded which).

DNA sequence: TGCAGTGCTCCACGGGGGGATCAGCCCCAGCATTTT. It codes for CSAPRGDQPQHF. The chain was built from TRBV20-1 and TRBJ1-5; 5 matching bases give a weak D call of TRBD1. V is shortened by 5 bases, J by 5 bases, and the region joining them spans 10 bases. From its cysteine to its phenylalanine, the CDR3 spans 12 amino acids. Here the CDR3 DNA is all that survives: 36 bases in frame from base 1. The germline V gene (reference sequence) sets CDR1 to DFQATT and CDR2 to SNEGSKA.